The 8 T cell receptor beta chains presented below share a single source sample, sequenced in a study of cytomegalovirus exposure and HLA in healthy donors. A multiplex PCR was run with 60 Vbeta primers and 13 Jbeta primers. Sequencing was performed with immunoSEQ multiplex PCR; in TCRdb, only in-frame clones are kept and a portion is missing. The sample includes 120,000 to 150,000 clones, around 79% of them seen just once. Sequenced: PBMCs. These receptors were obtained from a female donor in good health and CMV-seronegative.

CDR3 region: CASSPQTGGFLNYGYTF. For the CDR3, the DNA is TGCGCCAGCAGCCCCCAGACAGGGGGCTTCTTGAACTATGGCTACACCTTC. The V call is TRBV4-1, the J call TRBJ1-2, with 10 nucleotides matching TRBD1. This CDR3 has 17 residues. Germline V gene lookup returns CDR1 MGHRA and CDR2 YSYEKL. After removal of 4 bases from V and 2 bases from J, the junction contained 10 bases not matched to a gene.

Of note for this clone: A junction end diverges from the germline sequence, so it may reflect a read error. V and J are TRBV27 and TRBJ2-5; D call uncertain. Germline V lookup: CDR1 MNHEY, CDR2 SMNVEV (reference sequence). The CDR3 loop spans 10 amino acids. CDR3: CASSLTTRYF. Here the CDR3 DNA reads TGTGCCAGCAGTTTAACTACCCGGTACTTC.

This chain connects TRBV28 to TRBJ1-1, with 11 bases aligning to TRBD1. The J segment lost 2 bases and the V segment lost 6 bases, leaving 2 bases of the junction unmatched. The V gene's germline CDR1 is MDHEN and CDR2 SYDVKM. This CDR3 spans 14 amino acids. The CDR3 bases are TGTGCCAGCAGGGGGACAGGGGGAAACACTGAAGCTTTCTTT. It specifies CASRGTGGNTEAFF.

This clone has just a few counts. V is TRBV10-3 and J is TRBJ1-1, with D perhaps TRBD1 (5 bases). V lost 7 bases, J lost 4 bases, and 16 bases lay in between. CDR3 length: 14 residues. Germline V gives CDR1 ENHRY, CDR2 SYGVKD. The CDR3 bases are TGTGCCATCAATCCGACAGTTGACGGCACTGAAGCTTTCTTT. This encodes CAINPTVDGTEAFF.

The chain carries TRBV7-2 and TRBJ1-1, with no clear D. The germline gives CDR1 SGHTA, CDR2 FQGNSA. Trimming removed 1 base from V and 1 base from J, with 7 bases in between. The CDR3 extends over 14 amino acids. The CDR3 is CASSLGRWNTEAFF. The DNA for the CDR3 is TGTGCCAGCAGCTTAGGCAGGTGGAACACTGAAGCTTTCTTT.

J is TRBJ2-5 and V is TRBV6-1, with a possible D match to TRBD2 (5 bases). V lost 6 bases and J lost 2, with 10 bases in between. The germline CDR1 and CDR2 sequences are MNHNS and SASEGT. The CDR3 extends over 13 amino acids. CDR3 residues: CASSRGLQETQYF. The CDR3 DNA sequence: TGTGCCAGCAGCCGAGGACTGCAAGAGACCCAGTACTTC.

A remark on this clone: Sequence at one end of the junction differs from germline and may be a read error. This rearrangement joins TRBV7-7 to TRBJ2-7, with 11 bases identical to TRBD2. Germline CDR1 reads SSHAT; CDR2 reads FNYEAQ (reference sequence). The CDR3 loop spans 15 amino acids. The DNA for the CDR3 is TGTGCTAGCAGCCCCACTAGCGGGAGTCTCGCCGAGCAGTACTTC. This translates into CASSPTSGSLAEQYF.

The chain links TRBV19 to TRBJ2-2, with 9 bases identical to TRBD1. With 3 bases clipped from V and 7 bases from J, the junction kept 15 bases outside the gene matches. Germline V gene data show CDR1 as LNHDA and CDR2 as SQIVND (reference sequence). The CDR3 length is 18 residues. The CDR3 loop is CASSMKAGTGYRGGELFF. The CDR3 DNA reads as TGTGCCAGTAGTATGAAAGCCGGGACAGGGTACCGAGGCGGGGAGCTGTTTTTT.